The rows below give T cell receptor beta chains drawn from one sample of a study of tumor-infiltrating lymphocytes in localized non-small cell lung cancer. TCRdb's copy holds only in-frame clones and misses some; the assay was immunoSEQ multiplex PCR. This sample has around 21,000 clones, with 70% to 80% found just once. Sequenced: lung tumor tissue. The receptor source for this set is a human donor with non-small cell lung cancer. Both conserved end residues are trimmed from each CDR3.

TRBJ1-4	TRBV5-1	ASSLGTGGEKLF
TRBJ2-6	TRBV19	ASSIVSAGANVLT
TRBJ2-1	TRBV5-4	ASSFGRGLSSYNEQF
TRBJ2-7	TRBV27	ASRTMLGQGSEQY
TRBJ2-7	TRBV19	ASSPGSGQGAYEQY
TRBJ2-3	TRBV30	AWSASGGTDTQY
TRBJ1-5	TRBV9	ASSVVGRKGPNQPQH
TRBJ2-1	TRBV7-7	ASSAGAYNEQF
TRBJ2-5	TRBV7-6	ASSLGTRQETQY
TRBJ1-2	TRBV20-1	SATDSQGYT
TRBJ2-7	TRBV2	ASSVTGQGTYEQY
TRBJ2-1	TRBV7-9	ASSLNRLQAF
TRBJ2-6	TRBV28	ASSFFPGANVLT
TRBJ2-1	TRBV5-1	ASSLRPGSYNEQF
TRBJ2-7	TRBV19	ASSVTRESYEQY
TRBJ2-5	TRBV27	ASNSPGEGARETQY
TRBJ1-2	TRBV28	ASRGTGAGYGYT
TRBJ1-5	TRBV19	ASSTALPGRDYSNQPQH
TRBJ1-3	TRBV4-3	ASSQLPGKGNTIY
TRBJ2-2	TRBV5-1	ASGSAVRETGNTGELF
TRBJ2-1	TRBV4-3	ASSQGQGYYNEQF
TRBJ2-1	TRBV10-3	AISESVGPSHEQF
TRBJ2-1	TRBV6-6	ASLPGTSGHNEQF
TRBJ2-7	TRBV5-6	ASSLVTGQTYEQY
TRBJ2-1	TRBV30	ARTGGTDEQF
TRBJ2-5	TRBV5-1	ASSLAGDVKTQY
TRBJ2-5	TRBV30	AWSVPSGPH
TRBJ1-2	TRBV28	ASSLRVGPYGYT
TRBJ1-2	TRBV4-2	ASSQDVGQFNYGYT
TRBJ2-4	TRBV6-5	ASSSGPSRNIQY
TRBJ1-1	TRBV18	ASSPLDRGNTEAF
TRBJ2-5	TRBV5-6	ASSPALRARETQY
TRBJ1-1	TRBV9	ASSPGGGLGTEAF
TRBJ2-3	TRBV27	ASSPTGTSGRTDTQY
TRBJ2-5	TRBV10-3	AISEGPSGQY
TRBJ2-7	TRBV6-6	ASSSGTSLGEQY
TRBJ1-2	TRBV11-1	ASSLGGPGANYGYT
TRBJ2-6	TRBV4-3	ASSQDLGPSGANVLT
TRBJ2-7	TRBV15	ATSRGGQGMLGQY
TRBJ1-4	TRBV18	ASSPTGQGDEKLF
TRBJ2-3	TRBV5-1	ASRGGSGTSTDTQY
TRBJ2-2	TRBV7-6	ASSLAVANTGELF
TRBJ1-5	TRBV5-8	ASSPEGLRFWQPQH
TRBJ2-2	TRBV6-5	ASQATNTGELF
TRBJ2-7	TRBV28	ASIDTGTYEQY
TRBJ2-5	TRBV7-2	ASSPAGGTQY
TRBJ2-7	TRBV5-1	ASSRTSGSEQY
TRBJ2-1	TRBV7-9	ASSRTSGRATEQF
TRBJ2-7	TRBV6-1	ASSEVPGRWQY
TRBJ1-1	TRBV5-4	ASSTPGQRAEAF
TRBJ2-7	TRBV4-3	ASSQDLGDYYEQY
TRBJ1-3	TRBV7-9	ASSSTRADDTIY
TRBJ1-3	TRBV7-9	ASSLSDRGLYSGNTIY
TRBJ2-1	TRBV7-2	ASSLARSNEQF
TRBJ1-2	TRBV4-3	ASSQDPGPADYT
TRBJ1-5	TRBV5-1	ASSKDSGEQPQH
TRBJ2-7	TRBV6-9	ASSYGKYEQY
TRBJ2-1	TRBV28	ASSFVGIGYNEQF